This TCR beta chain was captured in a study of cytomegalovirus exposure and HLA in healthy donors. Study findings and constraints: Reportedly, diagnosis of cytomegalovirus status by the classifier showed high specificity and sensitivity. A later analysis showed that HLA-associated TCR beta chains had undergone more clonal expansion than equally common others. Highest at DRB1 and lowest at HLA-C, TCR association rates differed among HLA loci in a later analysis. Segments of the TCR beta V type were, in most cases, productive about 87% or about 30% of the time in an earlier analysis.

PCR involved 60 Vbeta and 13 Jbeta primers. Clones were sequenced by immunoSEQ multiplex PCR, and TCRdb holds only the in-frame ones, with some missing. The repertoire has about 83,000 clones, 60% to 85% of them found once; the top ten carry almost 6%. The length of the CDR3 is 13 residues. Trimming took 2 bases from V and 7 from J, leaving 12 bases between them. Per the germline V gene, CDR1 is SGHTA and CDR2 is FQGTGA. In its sample, this clone was seen a few times. Its antigen remains unidentified. The sample comprised PBMCs. This chain links TRBV7-3 with TRBJ2-7; possibly TRBD2 for D (5 bases). This sequence originates from a man younger than 30 in good health and CMV-seropositive. This CDR3 is CASSLGVGVEQYF. The DNA for the CDR3 is TGTGCCAGCAGCTTAGGCGTGGGAGTGGAGCAGTACTTC. Using reference TRBV7-3 and TRBJ2-7 for the parts outside the CDR3, the full variable domain is GAGVSQTPSNKVTEKGKYVELRCDPISGHTALYWYRQSLGQGPEFLIYFQGTGAADDSGLPNDRFFAVRPEGSVSTLKIQRTERGDSAVYLCASSLGVGVEQYFGPGTRLTVT.